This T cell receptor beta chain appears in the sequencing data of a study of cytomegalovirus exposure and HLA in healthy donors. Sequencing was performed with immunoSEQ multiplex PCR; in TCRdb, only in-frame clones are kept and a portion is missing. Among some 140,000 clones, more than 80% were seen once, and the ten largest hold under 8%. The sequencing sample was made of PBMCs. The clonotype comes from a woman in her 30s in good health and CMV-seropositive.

The CDR3, as DNA: TGTGCCAGCAGTCCCCTAGCGGGGGGGTACAATGAGCAGTTCTTC. Translated: CASSPLAGGYNEQFF. V usage is TRBV6-4 and J usage is TRBJ2-1; 12 nucleotides align to TRBD2. The germline gives CDR1 MRHNA, CDR2 SNTAGT. With 5 bases clipped from V and 4 bases from J, the junction kept 3 bases outside the gene matches. The CDR3 runs 15 residues.